The 12 T cell receptor beta chains below were found in one sample sequenced in a study of shared clonotypes between healthy human individuals. Assay: immunoSEQ multiplex PCR; the TCRdb copy retains only in-frame clones and omits some. The data show about 2.4 million clones, just over 90% seen once. Sequencing was carried out using naive CD4+ T cells sorted from blood. As for subset: CD45RA+ positively selected. All receptors derive from a man aged 18-30 years in good health.

The rearrangement joins TRBV30 to TRBJ2-5, with TRBD1 identical over 9 bases. In germline, CDR1 is GTSNPN, CDR2 SVGIG (reference sequence). The CDR3 has 12 residues. J gave up 3 bases and V 5 bases, and 1 base lay outside the gene matches. The CDR3 bases are TGTGCCTGGCGACAGGGGGAAGAGACCCAGTACTTC. This sequence encodes CAWRQGEETQYF.

This clone was observed a handful of times. The V gene is TRBV7-9, the J gene TRBJ1-6, with no clear D. Trimming removed 2 bases from V and 13 bases from J, with 9 bases in between. The CDR3 spans 12 residues. Per the germline V gene, CDR1 is SEHNR and CDR2 is FQNEAQ (reference sequence). CDR3 nucleotides: TGTGCCAGCAGCTTATTGGGAGGGCCCCTCCACTTT. Its protein product is CASSLLGGPLHF. Together with reference TRBV7-9 and TRBJ1-6, the CDR3 gives the full variable domain: DTGVSQNPRHKITKRGQNVTFRCDPISEHNRLYWYRQTLGQGPEFLTYFQNEAQLEKSRLLSDRFSAERPKGSFSTLEIQRTEQGDSAMYLCASSLLGGPLHFGNGTRLTVT.

Regarding this clone: Other DNA variants within this sample encode the same CDR3. The V call is TRBV19, the J call TRBJ1-4, with 12 bases fitting TRBD1. The ends lost 5 bases at V and 8 bases at J; junction bases unmatched: 3. The CDR3 extends over 14 amino acids. Germline V CDR1 and CDR2: LNHDA, SQIVND (reference sequence). The CDR3 DNA reads TGTGCCAGTAGTCCCGGGACAGGGGGCGAAAAACTGTTTTTT. Its translation: CASSPGTGGEKLFF. The full variable domain, its missing parts supplied by reference TRBV19 and TRBJ1-4, is DGGITQSPKYLFRKEGQNVTLSCEQNLNHDAMYWYRQDPGQGLRLIYYSQIVNDFQKGDIAEGYSVSREKKESFPLTVTSAQKNPTAFYLCASSPGTGGEKLFFGSGTQLSVL.

This sequence joins TRBV5-4 and TRBJ2-3; 9 nucleotides match TRBD2. V trimming: 1 base; J trimming: 3 bases; junction bases outside the gene matches: 6. The CDR3 covers 16 residues. Per germline, CDR1 SGHNT and CDR2 YYREEE (reference sequence). The DNA of the CDR3 is TGTGCCAGCAGCTTGAAGGCGGGAGGGCCGACAGATACGCAGTATTTT. Its protein is CASSLKAGGPTDTQYF. The full variable domain, with the rest looked up from reference TRBV5-4 and TRBJ2-3, is ETGVTQSPTHLIKTRGQQVTLRCSSQSGHNTVSWYQQALGQGPQFIFQYYREEENGRGNFPPRFSGLQFPNYSSELNVNALELDDSALYLCASSLKAGGPTDTQYFGPGTRLTVL.

The V and J genes are TRBV28 and TRBJ1-6, with no clear D. The CDR3 is made up of 14 amino acids. CDR1 is MDHEN and CDR2 is SYDVKM in the germline V gene. Between the trimmed V and J ends, which lost 7 bases and 4 bases, there was a span of 11 bases. This CDR3 reads CASKVEYYNSPLHF. The CDR3 coding sequence is TGTGCCAGCAAGGTGGAGTATTATAATTCACCCCTCCACTTT.

The rearrangement uses TRBV7-2 and TRBJ1-1; D is undetermined. The V end lost 5 bases, the J end lost 8 bases, and 12 bases lay between the germline ends. Germline V lookup: CDR1 SGHTA, CDR2 FQGNSA. The CDR3 extends over 12 amino acids. CDR3 region: CASSQRAREAFF. The CDR3 DNA is TGTGCCAGCAGCCAACGGGCCAGGGAAGCTTTCTTT.

The chain employs TRBV14 and TRBJ1-6; 9 nucleotides agree with TRBD1. From germline, CDR1 is SGHDN and CDR2 FVKESK. This CDR3 contains 15 residues. Trimming cost V 4 bases and J 7 bases; bases outside gene matches: 5. The CDR3 sequence is CASSPRDRANSPLHF. In DNA, the CDR3 is TGTGCCAGCAGCCCCCGGGACAGGGCAAATTCACCCCTCCACTTT.

The chain combines TRBV12-5 with TRBJ1-2; 10 bases fit TRBD1. This CDR3 contains 14 residues. The germline V gene has CDR1 LGHNT and CDR2 FRNRAP. V was pared by 6 bases and J by 5 bases, with 6 bases of the junction left unmatched. In DNA form, the CDR3 reads TGTGCTAGTGGCACCGGGACAGGGGTTTATGGCTACACCTTC. The encoded protein is CASGTGTGVYGYTF. Full variable domain (remainder filled in from reference TRBV12-5 and TRBJ1-2): DARVTQTPRHKVTEMGQEVTMRCQPILGHNTVFWYRQTMMQGLELLAYFRNRAPLDDSGMPKDRFSAEMPDATLATLKIQPSEPRDSAVYFCASGTGTGVYGYTFGSGTRLTVV.

This chain joins TRBV15 and TRBJ2-7; no clear D gene. In germline, CDR1 is LNHNV, CDR2 YYDKDF (reference sequence). The CDR3 sequence is 14 residues long. Between the trimmed V and J ends, which lost 3 bases and 3 bases, there was a span of 12 bases. CDR3 nucleotides: TGTGCCACCAGCAGGGAGACAATTTTCTACGAGCAGTACTTC. Encoded protein: CATSRETIFYEQYF.

The chain recombines TRBV29-1 with TRBJ1-1; the D is unclear. The CDR3 has 11 amino acids. V lost 7 bases to trimming and J lost 2 bases, with 8 bases between them. Germline CDR1 SQVTM, CDR2 ANQGSEA. CDR3: CSADHNTEAFF. The CDR3 coding sequence is TGCAGCGCCGACCATAACACTGAAGCTTTCTTT.

Notes on this clone: At one of its ends the junction is not consistent with the germline gene, which may arise from a read error. The chain joins TRBV7-7 to TRBJ2-3; 10 bases agree with TRBD1. The germline V gene encodes CDR1 SSHAT and CDR2 FNYEAQ (reference sequence). The CDR3 is made up of 14 amino acids. CDR3 DNA: TGTGCTAGCAGCTTATCGTTGACAGGGGGCAATGGGTATTTT. It encodes CASSLSLTGGNGYF. Variable domain in full (rest from reference TRBV7-7 and TRBJ2-3): GAGVSQSPRYKVTKRGQDVTLRCDPISSHATLYWYQQALGQGPEFLTYFNYEAQPDKSGLPSDRFSAERPEGSISTLTIQRTEQRDSAMYRCASSLSLTGGNGYFGPGTRLTVL.

The chain uses TRBV7-9 and TRBJ2-2; 12 bases agree with TRBD1. The CDR3 is 16 amino acids. V was pared by 5 bases and J by 6 bases, with 7 bases of the junction left unmatched. Germline lookup yields CDR1 SEHNR and CDR2 FQNEAQ (reference sequence). The CDR3 sequence is CASSLVGTGGSGELFF. As DNA, the CDR3 is TGTGCCAGCAGCCTAGTAGGGACAGGGGGCTCCGGGGAGCTGTTTTTT. The variable domain in full, with the rest retrieved from reference TRBV7-9 and TRBJ2-2, is DTGVSQNPRHKITKRGQNVTFRCDPISEHNRLYWYRQTLGQGPEFLTYFQNEAQLEKSRLLSDRFSAERPKGSFSTLEIQRTEQGDSAMYLCASSLVGTGGSGELFFGEGSRLTVL.